The clone carrying this TCR beta chain was observed a handful of times. Its antigen remains unknown. The entry originates in a study of post-analysis software for immune sequencing data. This CDR3 region has 13 residues. Trimming took off 4 bases at V and 4 bases at J, with 11 bases between the two ends. Germline CDR1 SGHRS, CDR2 YFSETQ. Libraries were made from TCR beta cDNA, and they carried unique molecular identifiers. Between about 0.85 and 11 million T cells gave rise to hundreds of thousands of cDNA molecules. TCRdb ran MiXCR on the PCR reads and lists one entry per CDR3 protein. The sample contains around 400,000 distinct CDR3 sequences, around 33% of which appear only once. Study results and caveats: Compared with controls, patients had more of about 5 TRBV segments, including TRBV5-6, TRBV5-1 and TRBV20-1. When compared against controls, multiple sclerosis patients showed significantly lower normalized Chao1 diversity. F measure grouped same-batch samples tightly together.

The TCR comes from a girl between 10 and 17 years old with multiple sclerosis. The sample was blood. The chain combines TRBV5-1 with TRBJ1-2, with D possibly being TRBD1 (5 bases). CDR3 protein: CASSTAGGYGYTF. The CDR3 DNA reads as TGCGCCAGCAGCACGGCCGGGGGCTATGGCTACACCTTC.